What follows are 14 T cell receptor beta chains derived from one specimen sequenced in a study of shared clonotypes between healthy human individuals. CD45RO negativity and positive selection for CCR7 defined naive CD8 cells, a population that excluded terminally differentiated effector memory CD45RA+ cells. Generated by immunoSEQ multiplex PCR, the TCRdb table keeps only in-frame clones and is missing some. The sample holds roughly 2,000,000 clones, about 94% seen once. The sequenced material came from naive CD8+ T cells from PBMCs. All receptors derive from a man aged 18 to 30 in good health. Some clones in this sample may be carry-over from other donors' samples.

CDR3 DNA: TGTGCCAGCAGGGGAGCGGGAGAGGGGGACGAGCAGTACTTC. This sequence encodes CASRGAGEGDEQYF. The genes are TRBV28 and TRBJ2-7; 8 nucleotides align to TRBD2. The CDR3 consists of 14 residues. Germline V gene data show CDR1 as MDHEN and CDR2 as SYDVKM. V shed 6 bases, J shed 5 bases, and the junction held 9 bases outside the gene matches.

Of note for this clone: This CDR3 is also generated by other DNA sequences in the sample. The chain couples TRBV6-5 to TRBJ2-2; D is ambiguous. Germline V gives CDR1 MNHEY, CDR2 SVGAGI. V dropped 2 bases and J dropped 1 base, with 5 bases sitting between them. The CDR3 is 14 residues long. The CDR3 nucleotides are TGTGCCAGCAGTTACAGGGAGAACACCGGGGAGCTGTTTTTT. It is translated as CASSYRENTGELFF.

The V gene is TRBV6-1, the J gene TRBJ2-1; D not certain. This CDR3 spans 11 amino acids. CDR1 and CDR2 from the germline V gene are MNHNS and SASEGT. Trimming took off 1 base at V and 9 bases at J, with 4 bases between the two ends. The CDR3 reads CASSEGAEQFF. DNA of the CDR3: TGTGCCAGCAGTGAAGGAGCTGAGCAGTTCTTC.

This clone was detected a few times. The CDR3 DNA reads as TGTGCCTGGAGTCAGGCCTACCCCCAGAGGGCAACTAATGAAAAACTGTTTTTT. Protein: CAWSQAYPQRATNEKLFF. This chain uses TRBV30 with TRBJ1-4; D not certain. Trimming pared 2 bases from V and 0 bases from J, leaving 19 bases between. The CDR3 runs to 18 residues. CDR1 and CDR2 (germline): GTSNPN, SVGIG (reference sequence).

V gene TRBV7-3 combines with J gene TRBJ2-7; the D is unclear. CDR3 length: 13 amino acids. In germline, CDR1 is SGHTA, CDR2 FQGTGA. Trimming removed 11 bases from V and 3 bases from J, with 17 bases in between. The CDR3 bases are TGTGCCCAACGTCCGGGTTCGAACTACGAGCAGTACTTC. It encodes CAQRPGSNYEQYF.

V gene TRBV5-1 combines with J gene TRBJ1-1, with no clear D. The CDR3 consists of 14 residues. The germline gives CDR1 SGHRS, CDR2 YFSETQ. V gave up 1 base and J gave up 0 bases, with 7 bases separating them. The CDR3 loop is CASSLRTLNTEAFF. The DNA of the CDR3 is TGCGCCAGCAGCTTGAGGACCTTGAACACTGAAGCTTTCTTT. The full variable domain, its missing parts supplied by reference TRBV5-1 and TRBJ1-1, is KAGVTQTPRYLIKTRGQQVTLSCSPISGHRSVSWYQQTPGQGLQFLFEYFSETQRNKGNFPGRFSGRQFSNSRSEMNVSTLELGDSALYLCASSLRTLNTEAFFGQGTRLTVV.

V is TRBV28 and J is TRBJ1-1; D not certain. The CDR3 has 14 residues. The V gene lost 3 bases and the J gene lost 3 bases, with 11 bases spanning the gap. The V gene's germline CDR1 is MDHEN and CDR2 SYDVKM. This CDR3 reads CASSFPWSDTEAFF. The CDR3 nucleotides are TGTGCCAGCAGTTTTCCCTGGTCGGACACTGAAGCTTTCTTT.

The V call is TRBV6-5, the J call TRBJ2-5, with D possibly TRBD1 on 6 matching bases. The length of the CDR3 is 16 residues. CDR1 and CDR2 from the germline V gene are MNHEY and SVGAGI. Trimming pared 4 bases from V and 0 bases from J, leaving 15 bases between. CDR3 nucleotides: TGTGCCAGCAGTTTTGGGCCAGGGGCAGACCAAGAGACCCAGTACTTC. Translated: CASSFGPGADQETQYF.

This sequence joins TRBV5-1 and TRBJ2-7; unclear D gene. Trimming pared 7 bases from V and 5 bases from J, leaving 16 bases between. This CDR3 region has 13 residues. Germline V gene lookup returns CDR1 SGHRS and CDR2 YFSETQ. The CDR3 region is CASARAASNEQYF. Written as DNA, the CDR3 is TGCGCCAGCGCCCGGGCCGCGAGTAACGAGCAGTACTTC.

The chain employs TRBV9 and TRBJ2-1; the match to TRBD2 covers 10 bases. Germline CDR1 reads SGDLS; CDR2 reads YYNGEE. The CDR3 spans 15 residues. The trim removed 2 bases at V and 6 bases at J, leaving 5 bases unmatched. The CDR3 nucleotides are TGTGCCAGCAGCGTGGGACTAGCGAGTATCAATGAGCAGTTCTTC. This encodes CASSVGLASINEQFF.

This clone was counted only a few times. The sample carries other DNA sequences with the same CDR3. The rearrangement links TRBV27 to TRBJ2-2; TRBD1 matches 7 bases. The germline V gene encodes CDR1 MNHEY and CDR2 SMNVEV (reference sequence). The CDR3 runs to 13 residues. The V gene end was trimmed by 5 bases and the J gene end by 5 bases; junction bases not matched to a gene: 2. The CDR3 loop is CASSPRGTGELFF. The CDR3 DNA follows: TGTGCCAGCAGTCCCAGGGGGACCGGGGAGCTGTTTTTT.

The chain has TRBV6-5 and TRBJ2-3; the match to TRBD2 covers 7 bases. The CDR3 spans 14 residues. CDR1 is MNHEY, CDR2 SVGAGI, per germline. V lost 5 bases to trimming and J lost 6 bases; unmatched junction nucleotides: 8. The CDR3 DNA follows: TGTGCCAGCAGTCAAGCGGGATTCGGTGATACGCAGTATTTT. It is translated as CASSQAGFGDTQYF.

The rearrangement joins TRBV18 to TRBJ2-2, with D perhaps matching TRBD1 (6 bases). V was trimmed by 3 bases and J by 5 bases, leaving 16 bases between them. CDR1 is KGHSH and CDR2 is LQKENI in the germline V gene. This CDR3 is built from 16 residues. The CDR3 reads CASSPSYRVGTGELFF. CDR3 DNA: TGTGCCAGCTCACCCTCATACAGGGTCGGAACCGGGGAGCTGTTTTTT.

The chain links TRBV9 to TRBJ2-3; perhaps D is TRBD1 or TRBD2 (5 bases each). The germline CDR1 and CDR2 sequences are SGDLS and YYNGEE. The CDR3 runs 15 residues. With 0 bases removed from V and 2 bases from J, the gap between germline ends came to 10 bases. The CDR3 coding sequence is TGTGCCAGCAGCGTAGATGGGACGCCCACAGATACGCAGTATTTT. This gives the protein CASSVDGTPTDTQYF. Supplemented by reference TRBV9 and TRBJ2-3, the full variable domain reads DSGVTQTPKHLITATGQRVTLRCSPRSGDLSVYWYQQSLDQGLQFLIQYYNGEERAKGNILERFSAQQFPDLHSELNLSSLELGDSALYFCASSVDGTPTDTQYFGPGTRLTVL.